This T cell receptor (beta chain) emerged from a study of graft-versus-host responses after intestinal transplantation (dated by TCRdb to about 2021). Describing the broader study: The transplants that recipients got were multivisceral, liver-intestinal, or isolated intestinal. Rather than being sequenced by the commercial service, samples from a few later patients were sequenced in-house on an Illumina MiSeq and processed with MiXCR. Of the roughly 25 intestinal transplant recipients enrolled in the cohort, one of whom was a retransplant, a few patients without pretransplant specimens were excluded. Every recipient was given anti-thymocyte globulin induction, then maintenance tacrolimus and steroids for 2 to 3 years. After intestinal transplantation, graft-versus-host and host-versus-graft alloreactive T cell clones were followed in the graft, circulation and bone marrow using bulk TCR-beta CDR3 sequencing. A peak of at least 4% donor T cells among recipient peripheral blood mononuclear cells was the definition used for donor T cell macrochimerism. To identify alloreactive clones, pre-transplant mixed lymphocyte reaction products were sequenced and then compared with unstimulated pre-transplant donor and recipient T cells. The study at large found these results: The conclusions were limited by the relatively low number and heterogeneity of the intestinal transplant patients. GvH clones turned up in recipient bone marrow, with some appearing earlier in ileal mucosa or blood, a pattern consistent with an intestinal mucosal origin. Early after transplant, declines in HvG clones were associated with peak levels of circulating GvH clones. In the allografts of patients with donor T cell macrochimerism, GvH to HvG T cell clonal ratios were high.

Libraries were made using the immunoSEQ multiplex PCR assay. In most patients, genomic DNA was isolated using the Qiagen DNeasy Blood and Tissue Kit and sent frozen to Adaptive Biotechnologies for TCR sequencing. For most patients, genomic DNA was subjected to high-throughput TCR-beta CDR3 sequencing by Adaptive Biotechnologies. The study's processing was this. Adaptive's ImmunoSEQ software supplied the TCR sequencing data for around 17 patients, while MiXCR and VDJtools were used to process a few other patients. To correct CD4 versus CD8 sorting errors, sequences present in both subsets at a frequency ratio below 5:1 were removed. Because the origin of CDR3 nucleotide sequences shared between donor and recipient could not be assigned, those sequences were removed. At least 2-fold expansion over unstimulated cells and a minimum CFSE-low frequency of 0.002% (template counts) or 0.001% (read counts) were required for clones to be classified as alloreactive. A clone was considered mappable if detected in the sequenced pre-transplant spleen, lymph node, or MLR CFSE-low populations of the donor or recipient. The cumulative frequency of alloreactive clones was calculated as a percentage of all sequences, weighted by copy number. This immuneACCESS table, as held by TCRdb, lists in-frame sequences with V and J called but not all clones. Of the missing ones, under half trace to an unresolved V gene in checked studies; the others have no known cause. D and trimming were read from the DNA, whereas the V and J calls and clone size are those reported in that table. The sample table contains 75,000 to 95,000 clones; only one count was recorded for about 91% of them. Jointly, the top ten make up 0.35% of the sample.

The time point tag for this specimen amounts to: cells obtained before transplantation from donor or recipient. CD3+CD4+ and CD3+CD8+ populations were FACS-sorted from unstimulated pre-transplant donor and recipient cells taken from spleen or lymph nodes. As concerns this clone: Its target antigen remains unknown. Per-base qualities were not stored, and no clone one base away is much larger.

This TCR was sampled from a human donor who was the organ donor for an intestinal transplant. The sample consisted of unstimulated CD4+ T cells sorted from spleen or lymph node cells, taken before transplant.

CDR3 reads: CASSSAGGRNEQFF. The base sequence is TGTGCCAGCAGTTCGGCGGGAGGACGGAATGAGCAGTTCTTC. The chain is assembled from TRBV28 and TRBJ2-1; 8 bases in the middle match TRBD2. V is cut back by 4 bases and J by 7 bases, with 6 bases in the junction unmatched. The germline V gene sets CDR1 to MDHEN and CDR2 to SYDVKM. The cysteine opens and the phenylalanine closes a CDR3 of 14 amino acids. Here the CDR3 DNA is all that survives: 42 bases in frame from base 1.